The clone carrying this T cell receptor beta chain was detected a few times. What it binds is not known. This entry is derived from a study of CD8+ T cells in alopecia areata. Study as a whole: By percentage of affected scalp area, the severity of treated patients was scored.

Findings and caveats of the study: Scalp sequencing captures resident alphabeta T cells of normal skin too. There was only one nonresponder, so it was unclear how baseline CD8+ expansion relates to response.

The treatment was: oral pan-JAK inhibitor, 5-10 mg twice daily. It was cDNA, reverse transcribed from extracted RNA, that served as the sequencing template. Assay used: immunoSEQ multiplex PCR; TCRdb lists only in-frame clones, some missing. The sample yields about 120,000 clones, under 65% seen once. Germline values: CDR1 LGHNA, CDR2 YSLEER. V lost 2 bases and J lost 1; bases outside the gene matches: 7. This CDR3 has 16 residues. The chain links TRBV4-3 to TRBJ2-5, with 7 bases aligning to TRBD1. Specimen: CD4+ T cells sorted from blood, collected at week 4, from a patient treated with tofacitinib. The TCR sequence derives from a human donor with alopecia areata. The DNA for the CDR3 is TGCGCCAGCAGCCAACACTACAGGGGCCTCCAAGAGACCCAGTACTTC. It translates to CASSQHYRGLQETQYF.